The present entry profiles one TCR beta chain with its context. Its antigen is currently unknown. Germline loops: CDR1 MNHEY, CDR2 SVGAGI. V was pared by 0 bases and J by 0 bases, with 5 bases between. There are 15 residues in the CDR3. PCR involved 60 Vbeta and 13 Jbeta primers. The data were produced by immunoSEQ multiplex PCR, yet TCRdb's version contains in-frame clones alone and is incomplete. This table holds 150,000 to 200,000 clones, about 73% found once. This sample was taken from a study of cytomegalovirus exposure and HLA in healthy donors. Notes on the study in general: Across donors, sequencing depth was assumed by presence/absence analyses to be roughly uniform. A later analysis reportedly identified an Asian-associated ancestry cluster as carrying fewer N-insertions than the approximately 670-donor mean.

V is TRBV6-5 and J is TRBJ2-2; D is uncertain. The sequence derives from a woman in her thirties or forties in good health and CMV-seronegative. The specimen sequenced was PBMCs. CDR3 sequence reads: CASSYSQTNTGELFF. CDR3 sequence (DNA): TGTGCCAGCAGTTACTCACAGACGAACACCGGGGAGCTGTTTTTT.